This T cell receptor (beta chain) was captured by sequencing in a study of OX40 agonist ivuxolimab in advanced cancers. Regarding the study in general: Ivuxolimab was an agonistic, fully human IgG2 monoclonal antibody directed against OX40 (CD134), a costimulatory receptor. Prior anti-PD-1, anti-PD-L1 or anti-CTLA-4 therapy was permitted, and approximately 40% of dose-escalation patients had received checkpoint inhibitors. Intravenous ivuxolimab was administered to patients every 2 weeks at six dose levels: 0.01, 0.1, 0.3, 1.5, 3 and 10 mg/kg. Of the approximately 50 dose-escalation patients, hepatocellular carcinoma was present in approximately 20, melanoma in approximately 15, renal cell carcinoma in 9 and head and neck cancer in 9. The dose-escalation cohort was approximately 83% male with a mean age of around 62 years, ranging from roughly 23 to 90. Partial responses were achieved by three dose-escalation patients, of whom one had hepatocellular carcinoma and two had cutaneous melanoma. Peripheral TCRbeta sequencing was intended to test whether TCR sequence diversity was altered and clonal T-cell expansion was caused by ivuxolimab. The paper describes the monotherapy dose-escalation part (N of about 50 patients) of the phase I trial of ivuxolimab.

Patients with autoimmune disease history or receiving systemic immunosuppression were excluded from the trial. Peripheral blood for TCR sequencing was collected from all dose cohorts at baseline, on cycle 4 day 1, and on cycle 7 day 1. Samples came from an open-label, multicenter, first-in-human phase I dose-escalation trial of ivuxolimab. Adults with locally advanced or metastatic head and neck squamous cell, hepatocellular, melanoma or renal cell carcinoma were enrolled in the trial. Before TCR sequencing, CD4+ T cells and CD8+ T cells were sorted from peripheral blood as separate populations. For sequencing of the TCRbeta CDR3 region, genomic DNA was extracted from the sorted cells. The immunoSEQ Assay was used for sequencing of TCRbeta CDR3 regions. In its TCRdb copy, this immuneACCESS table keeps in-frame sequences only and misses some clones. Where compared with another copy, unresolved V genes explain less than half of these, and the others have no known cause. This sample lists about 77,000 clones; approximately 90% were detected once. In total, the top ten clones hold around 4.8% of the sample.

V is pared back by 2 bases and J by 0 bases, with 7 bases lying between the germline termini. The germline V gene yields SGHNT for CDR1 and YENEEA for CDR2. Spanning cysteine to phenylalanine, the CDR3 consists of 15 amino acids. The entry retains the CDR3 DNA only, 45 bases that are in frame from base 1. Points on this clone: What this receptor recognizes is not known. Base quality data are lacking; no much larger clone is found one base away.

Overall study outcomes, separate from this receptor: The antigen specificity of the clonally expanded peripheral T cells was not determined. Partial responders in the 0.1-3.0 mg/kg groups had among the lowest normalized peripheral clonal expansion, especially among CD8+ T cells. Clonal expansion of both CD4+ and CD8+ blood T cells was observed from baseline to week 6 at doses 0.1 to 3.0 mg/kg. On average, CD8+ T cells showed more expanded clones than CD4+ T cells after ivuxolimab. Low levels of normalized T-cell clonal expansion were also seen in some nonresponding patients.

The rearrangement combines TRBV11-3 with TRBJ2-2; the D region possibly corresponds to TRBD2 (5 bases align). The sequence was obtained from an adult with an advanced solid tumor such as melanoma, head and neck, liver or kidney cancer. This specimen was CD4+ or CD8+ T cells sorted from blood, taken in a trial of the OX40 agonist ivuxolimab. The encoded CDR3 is CASSLKRANTGELFF. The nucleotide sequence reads TGTGCCAGCAGCTTAAAGAGGGCGAACACCGGGGAGCTGTTTTTT.